What follows describes a single TCR beta chain. Libraries were prepared by immunoSEQ multiplex PCR; TCRdb keeps only in-frame clonotypes and omits some of them. Here the sample spans roughly 80,000 clones, roughly nine tenths being singletons. This specimen belongs to a study of OX40 agonist ivuxolimab in advanced cancers. The sequencing here drew on CD4+ or CD8+ T cells sorted from blood, taken in a trial of the OX40 agonist ivuxolimab. The origin of this receptor is an adult with an advanced solid tumor such as melanoma, head and neck, liver or kidney cancer.

DNA of the CDR3: TGTGCCAGCTCACCCCTTGAAAGAGGGTCCTACGAGCAGTACTTC. This encodes CASSPLERGSYEQYF. This sequence joins TRBV18 and TRBJ2-7; D possibly corresponds to TRBD2 (5 bases). Germline V lookup: CDR1 KGHSH, CDR2 LQKENI. The CDR3 has 15 amino acids. V lost 3 bases to trimming and J lost 1 base, with 13 bases between them. Together with reference TRBV18 and TRBJ2-7, the CDR3 gives the full variable domain: NAGVMQNPRHLVRRRGQEARLRCSPMKGHSHVYWYRQLPEEGLKFMVYLQKENIIDESGMPKERFSAEFPKEGPSILRIQQVVRGDSAAYFCASSPLERGSYEQYFGPGTRLTVT.